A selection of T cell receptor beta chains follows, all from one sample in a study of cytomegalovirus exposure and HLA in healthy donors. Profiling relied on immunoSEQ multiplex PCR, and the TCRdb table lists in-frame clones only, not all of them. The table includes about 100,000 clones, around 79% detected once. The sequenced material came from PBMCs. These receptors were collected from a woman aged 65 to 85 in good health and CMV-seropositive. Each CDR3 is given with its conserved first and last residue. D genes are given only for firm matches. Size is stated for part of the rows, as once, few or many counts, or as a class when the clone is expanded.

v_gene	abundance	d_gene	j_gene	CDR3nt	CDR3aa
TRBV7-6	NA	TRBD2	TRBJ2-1	TGTGCCAGCACCCCGCGGGGTCTAGCGGATTACAATGAGCAGTTCTTC	CASTPRGLADYNEQFF
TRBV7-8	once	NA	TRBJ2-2	TGTGCCAGCTGGAGGGGTAGGGGTACCCCCGGGGAGCTGTTTTTT	CASWRGRGTPGELFF
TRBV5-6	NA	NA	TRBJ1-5	TGTGCCAGCAGTTTAGGGGGATTGGGGCAGCCCCAGCATTTT	CASSLGGLGQPQHF
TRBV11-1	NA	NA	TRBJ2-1	TGTGCCAGCAGCCGCCCCGGGACATTGGGGAATGAGCAGTTCTTC	CASSRPGTLGNEQFF
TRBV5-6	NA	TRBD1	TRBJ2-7	TGTGCCAGCAGCCGCGGACAGGGGGGGAGCTACGAGCAGTACTTC	CASSRGQGGSYEQYF
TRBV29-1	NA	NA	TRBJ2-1	TGCAGCGTTGAGGCGACGACTAGGGGCGGTGAGCAGTTCTTC	CSVEATTRGGEQFF
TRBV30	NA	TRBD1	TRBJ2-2	TGTGCCTGGAGTGTAGGGACAGGGTACACCGGGGAGCTGTTTTTT	CAWSVGTGYTGELFF
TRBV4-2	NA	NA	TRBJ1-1	TGTGCCAGCAGCCACCCCGTTGTTAGAAACACTGAAGCTTTCTTT	CASSHPVVRNTEAFF
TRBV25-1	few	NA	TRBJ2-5	TGTGCCAGCAGTGAAAGGTTGGGGGCGGGTGGCGTAGAGACCCAGTACTTC	CASSERLGAGGVETQYF
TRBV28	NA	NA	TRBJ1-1	TGTGCCAGCAGTTTTAGGGGAGGCACTGAAGCTTTCTTT	CASSFRGGTEAFF
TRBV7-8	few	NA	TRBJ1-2	TGTGCCAGCAGCCTCCTCGGGGACTATGGCTACACCTTC	CASSLLGDYGYTF
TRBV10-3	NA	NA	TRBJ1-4	TGTGCCTCCCAGGAACAGCTGAATGAAAAACTGTTTTTT	CASQEQLNEKLFF
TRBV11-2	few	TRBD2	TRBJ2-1	TGTGCCAGCAGCTTAGGACTAGCGGGAGGCCTTGGCCGGGAGCAGTTCTTC	CASSLGLAGGLGREQFF
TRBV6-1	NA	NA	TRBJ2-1	TGTGCCAGCAGTGGACCGTTTTGGGCCAATGAGCAGTTCTTC	CASSGPFWANEQFF
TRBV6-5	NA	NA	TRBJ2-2	TGTGCCAGCAGCTCCCGACTAGATCCCGGGGAGCTGTTTTTT	CASSSRLDPGELFF
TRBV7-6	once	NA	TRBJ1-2	TGTGCCAGCAGCCCAGCAGAAGAGGCCTATGGCTACACCTTC	CASSPAEEAYGYTF
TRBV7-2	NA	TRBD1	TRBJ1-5	TGTGCCAGCAGCTTCGGACAGGGAAGCAATCAGCCCCAGCATTTT	CASSFGQGSNQPQHF
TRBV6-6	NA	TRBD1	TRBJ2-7	TGTGCCAGCAGTTTACCAGGACAGGGTAGGGAGCAGTACTTC	CASSLPGQGREQYF
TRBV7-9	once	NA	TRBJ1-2	TGTGCCAGCAGCTTCGAGGGACAACTTCCCGCAGGCTACACCTTC	CASSFEGQLPAGYTF
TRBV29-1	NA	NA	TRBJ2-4	TGCAGCGTCGGAGAGGGAAAAAACATTCAGTACTTC	CSVGEGKNIQYF
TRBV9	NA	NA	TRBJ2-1	TGTGCCAGCAGCGTAGGGGAGAACTCCTACAATGAGCAGTTCTTC	CASSVGENSYNEQFF
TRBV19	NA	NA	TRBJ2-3	TGTGCCAGTAGTACGGCGCGGGATACGCAGTATTTT	CASSTARDTQYF
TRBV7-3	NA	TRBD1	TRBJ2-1	TGTGCCAGCAGTACCACCGGGACAGGGGATTATGAGCAGTTCTTC	CASSTTGTGDYEQFF
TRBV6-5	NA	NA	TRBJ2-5	TGTGCCAGCAGTTACTCGGCGGGGGAGACCCAGTACTTC	CASSYSAGETQYF
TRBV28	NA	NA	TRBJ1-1	TGTGCCAGCATCAGTAGCACATCCAAGAACACTGAAGCTTTCTTT	CASISSTSKNTEAFF
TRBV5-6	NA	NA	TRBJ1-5	TGTGCCAGCAGCTTGGCCGGGGGGGCCTCTCAGCCCCAGCATTTT	CASSLAGGASQPQHF
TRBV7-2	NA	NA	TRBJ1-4	TGTGCCAGCAGCAAGACAGGTAGTGGTGGTGAAAAACTGTTTTTT	CASSKTGSGGEKLFF
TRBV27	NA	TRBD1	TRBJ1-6	TGTGCCAGCAGTTCCAGACGCCGACAGGGGGTATATGTAAATTCACCCCTCCACTTT	CASSSRRRQGVYVNSPLHF
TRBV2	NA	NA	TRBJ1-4	TGTGCCAGCAGTGTCGCGGGCTTCCTTGAAAAACTGTTTTTT	CASSVAGFLEKLFF
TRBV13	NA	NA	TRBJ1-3	TGTGCCAGCAGCCTAACAGGGACTGGAAACACCATATATTTT	CASSLTGTGNTIYF
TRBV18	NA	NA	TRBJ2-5	TGTGCCAGCTCACCCAAGTCCCAGGGTCTCGCCCCATCTAGGGCCCAGTACTTC	CASSPKSQGLAPSRAQYF
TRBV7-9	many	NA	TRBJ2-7	TGTGCCAGCAGCTTAGGGGACACGGAGAAAGCCTACGAGCAGTACTTC	CASSLGDTEKAYEQYF
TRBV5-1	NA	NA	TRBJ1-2	TGCGCCAGCAGCTTGGGGTCAGGGAACGGCTACACCTTC	CASSLGSGNGYTF
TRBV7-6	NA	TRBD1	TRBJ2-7	TGTGCCAGCAGCTTAGGGACAGGCAGTGCCGACGAGCAGTACTTC	CASSLGTGSADEQYF
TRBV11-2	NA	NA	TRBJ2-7	TGTGCCAGCAGCCCGGACTCTTACGAGCAGTACTTC	CASSPDSYEQYF
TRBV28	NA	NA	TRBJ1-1	TGTGCCAGCAGACACATGGGAGGGCACACTGAAGCTTTCTTT	CASRHMGGHTEAFF
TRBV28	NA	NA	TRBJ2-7	TGTGCCAGCAGTCACCGAATGCTTGGGGCCCTCGAGCAGTACTTC	CASSHRMLGALEQYF
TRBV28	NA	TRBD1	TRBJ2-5	TGTGCCAGCAGTTCCGGGACAGGGTTGGCCCAAGAGACCCAGTACTTC	CASSSGTGLAQETQYF
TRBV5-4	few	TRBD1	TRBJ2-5	TGTGCCAGCAGCTTCCCGGGACAGGGGGCTTTTGAGACCCAGTACTTC	CASSFPGQGAFETQYF
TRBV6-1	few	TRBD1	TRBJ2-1	TGTGCCAGCAGCACTAGACAGGGGGTCGTAAATGAGCAGTTCTTC	CASSTRQGVVNEQFF
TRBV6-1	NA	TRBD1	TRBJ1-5	TGTGCCAGCACCACGGGACAGGGAAGCAATCAGCCCCAGCATTTT	CASTTGQGSNQPQHF
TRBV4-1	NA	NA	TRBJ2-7	TGCGCCAGCAGCCAAGATCGGGTGCGGATCTACGAGCAGTACTTC	CASSQDRVRIYEQYF